This is a list of T cell receptor beta chains from one sample in a study of CD8+CD57+ T cells in acquired aplastic anemia. A single record per CDR3 protein comes from TCRdb applying MiXCR to the reads. The table has around 200,000 distinct CDR3 sequences, roughly half seen once; the top ten hold around 9.7%. The sample consisted of sorted CD4+, CD8+, or CD8+CD57+ T cells (not recorded which) from PBMCs. The receptors were sampled from a human donor with aplastic anemia. Both conserved end residues are trimmed from each CDR3. D genes are given only for firm matches.

CDR3aa,j_gene,d_gene,v_gene
SARGLGGTDTQY,TRBJ2-3,NA,TRBV20-1
ASSERDGNTIY,TRBJ1-3,NA,TRBV9
ASSLSPKETQY,TRBJ2-5,NA,TRBV7-2
ASSEGQGIGGYT,TRBJ1-2,NA,TRBV2
ATGQILAKNIQY,TRBJ2-4,NA,TRBV6-2/TRBV6-3
ASGWGLQQY,TRBJ2-7,NA,TRBV12-5
ASSLTPTETQY,TRBJ2-5,NA,TRBV7-3
SARDLRRVYNEQF,TRBJ2-1,NA,TRBV20-1
ASRGGLAGVVDEQF,TRBJ2-1,TRBD2,TRBV5-1
ASSEFKSNQPQH,TRBJ1-5,NA,TRBV5-4
AGSYSGSFSTGELF,TRBJ2-2,NA,TRBV10-2
SVEDGTYSYEQY,TRBJ2-7,NA,TRBV29-1
ATSRVGVGSPLH,TRBJ1-6,NA,TRBV15
ATSDPTSGERDTQY,TRBJ2-3,TRBD2,TRBV24-1
SVEHTNTGELF,TRBJ2-2,NA,TRBV29-1
ASSIYWQGAGGGYNEQF,TRBJ2-1,NA,TRBV19
ASSSARQTRTTEAF,TRBJ1-1,NA,TRBV19
SGGQASGGYT,TRBJ1-2,TRBD1,TRBV29-1
ASSPPSASEAEAF,TRBJ1-1,NA,TRBV18
ASTRGGLRDYFTEQF,TRBJ2-1,TRBD2,TRBV5-6
ASTTGTGSYEQY,TRBJ2-7,TRBD1,TRBV5-1
ASSLTGGYQPQH,TRBJ1-5,NA,TRBV12-3/TRBV12-4
ASSPGQGSSYEQY,TRBJ2-7,TRBD1,TRBV7-2
ATSTDAGTFSYEQY,TRBJ2-7,NA,TRBV15
SARQGNEQF,TRBJ2-1,NA,TRBV20-1
ASSQRTSGTF,TRBJ2-1,TRBD2,TRBV3-1